The subject of this entry is one TCR beta chain. What it recognizes is unknown. The authors reverse transcribed all of the isolated RNA, so sequencing captured expressed TCRB transcripts. The average read count of naive, central memory and regulatory T cell samples was about 3.3 million. Measured with immunoSEQ multiplex PCR; TCRdb has only the in-frame clones, and not every one. Of approximately 730,000 clones listed, 13% are singletons. This entry comes from a study of beta chain features in type 1 diabetes. Study results and limitations: Moderate but significant shortening of TCRB CDR3s was recorded in all four CD4+ subsets from Type 1 diabetes patients.

CDR1 SGHVS and CDR2 FQNEAQ come from the germline V gene. V shed 1 base and J shed 6 bases, with 15 bases lying between them. The CDR3 has 15 amino acids. The clonotype originates from a man aged 18 to 35 with type 1 diabetes. This sequence joins TRBV7-8 and TRBJ1-2; D is possibly TRBD1 (5 bases). The sequenced sample was naive CD4+ T cells from blood. The CDR3 protein is CASSLGPGQGHGYTF. CDR3 nucleotides: TGTGCCAGCAGCTTAGGGCCGGGGCAGGGCCATGGCTACACCTTC.